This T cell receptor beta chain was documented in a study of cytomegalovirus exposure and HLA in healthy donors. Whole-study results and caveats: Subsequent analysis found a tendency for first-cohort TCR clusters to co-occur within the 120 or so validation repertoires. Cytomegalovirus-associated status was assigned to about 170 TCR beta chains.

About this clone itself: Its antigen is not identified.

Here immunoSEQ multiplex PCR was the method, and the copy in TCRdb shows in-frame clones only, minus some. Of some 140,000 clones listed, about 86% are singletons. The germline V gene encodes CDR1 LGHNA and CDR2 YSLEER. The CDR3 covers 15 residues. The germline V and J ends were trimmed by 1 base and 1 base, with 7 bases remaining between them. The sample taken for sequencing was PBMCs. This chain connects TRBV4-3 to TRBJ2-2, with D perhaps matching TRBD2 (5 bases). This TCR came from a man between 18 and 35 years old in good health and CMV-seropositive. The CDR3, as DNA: TGCGCCAGCAGCCAAGGGACTTTGAACACCGGGGAGCTGTTTTTT. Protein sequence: CASSQGTLNTGELFF.